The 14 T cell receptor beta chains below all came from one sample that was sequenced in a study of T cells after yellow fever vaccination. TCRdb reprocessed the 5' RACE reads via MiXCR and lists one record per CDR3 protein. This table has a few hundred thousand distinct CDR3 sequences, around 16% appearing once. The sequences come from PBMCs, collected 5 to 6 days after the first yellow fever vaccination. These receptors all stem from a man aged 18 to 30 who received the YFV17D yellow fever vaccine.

The CDR3 coding sequence is TGTGCCAGCAGCCCGAGGACAGGGGGTTTGTATGGGGCCAACGTCCTGACTTTC. This gives the protein CASSPRTGGLYGANVLTF. This chain uses TRBV4-2 with TRBJ2-6, with 10 nucleotides matching TRBD1. From germline, CDR1 is LGHNA and CDR2 YNFKEQ. After removal of 4 bases from V and 3 bases from J, the junction contained 9 bases not matched to a gene. CDR3 length: 18 residues.

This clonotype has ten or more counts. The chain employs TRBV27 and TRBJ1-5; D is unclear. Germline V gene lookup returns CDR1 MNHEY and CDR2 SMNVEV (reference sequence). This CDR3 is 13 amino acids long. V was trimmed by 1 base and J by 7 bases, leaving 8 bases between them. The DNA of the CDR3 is TGTGCCAGCAGTTTATTAGGGAGGCAGCCCCAGCATTTT. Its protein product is CASSLLGRQPQHF.

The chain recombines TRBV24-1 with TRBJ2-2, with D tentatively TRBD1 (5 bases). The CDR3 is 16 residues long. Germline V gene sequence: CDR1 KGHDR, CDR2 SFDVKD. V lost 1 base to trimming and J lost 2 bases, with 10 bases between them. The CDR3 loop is CATSDFGRENTGELFF. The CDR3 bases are TGTGCCACCAGTGATTTCGGCAGGGAAAACACCGGGGAGCTGTTTTTT.

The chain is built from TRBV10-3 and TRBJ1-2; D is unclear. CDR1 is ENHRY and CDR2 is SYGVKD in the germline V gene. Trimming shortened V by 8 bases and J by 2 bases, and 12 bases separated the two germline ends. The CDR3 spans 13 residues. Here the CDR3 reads CAIATLPNYGYTF. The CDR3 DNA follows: TGTGCCATCGCAACGCTGCCGAACTATGGCTACACCTTC.

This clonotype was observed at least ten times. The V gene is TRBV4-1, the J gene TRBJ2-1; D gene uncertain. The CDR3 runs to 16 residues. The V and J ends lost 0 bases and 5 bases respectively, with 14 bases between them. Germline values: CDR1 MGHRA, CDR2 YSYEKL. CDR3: CASSQERSVLNNEQFF. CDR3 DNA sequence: TGCGCCAGCAGCCAAGAACGTTCGGTACTGAACAATGAGCAGTTCTTC.

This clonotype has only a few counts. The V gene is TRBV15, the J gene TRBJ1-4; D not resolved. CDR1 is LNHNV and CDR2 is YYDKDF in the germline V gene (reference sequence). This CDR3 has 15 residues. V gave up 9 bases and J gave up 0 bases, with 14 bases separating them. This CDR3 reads CATSSDRSTNEKLFF. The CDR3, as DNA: TGTGCCACTTCATCCGACCGATCAACTAATGAAAAACTGTTTTTT.

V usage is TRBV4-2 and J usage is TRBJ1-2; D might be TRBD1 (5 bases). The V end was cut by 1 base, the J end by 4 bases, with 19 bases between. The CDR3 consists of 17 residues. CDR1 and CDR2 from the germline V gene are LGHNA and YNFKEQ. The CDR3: CASSQGVQGTSSYGYTF. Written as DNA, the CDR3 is TGTGCCAGCAGCCAAGGGGTTCAGGGCACGTCCTCCTATGGCTACACCTTC.

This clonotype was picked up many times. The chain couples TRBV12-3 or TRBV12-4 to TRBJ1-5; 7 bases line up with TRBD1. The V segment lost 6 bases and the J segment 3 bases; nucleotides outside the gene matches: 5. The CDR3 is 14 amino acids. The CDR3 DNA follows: TGTGCCAGCAGCCCAGACAGGGACAATCAGCCCCAGCATTTT. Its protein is CASSPDRDNQPQHF.

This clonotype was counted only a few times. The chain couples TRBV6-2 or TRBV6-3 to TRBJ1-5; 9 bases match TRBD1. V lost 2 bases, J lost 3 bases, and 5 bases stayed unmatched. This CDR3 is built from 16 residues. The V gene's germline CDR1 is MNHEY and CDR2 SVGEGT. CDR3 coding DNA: TGTGCCAGCAGTTACCCCCGGGACAGGGACAATCAGCCCCAGCATTTT. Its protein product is CASSYPRDRDNQPQHF.

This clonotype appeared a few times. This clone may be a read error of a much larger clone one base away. CDR3 residues: CASSVENEKLFF. Here the CDR3 DNA reads TGCGCCAGCAGCGTGGAGAATGAAAAACTGTTTTTT. The chain links TRBV5-1 to TRBJ1-4; D gene unclear. Deletions cut 4 bases from V and 5 bases from J, with 6 bases between. This CDR3 has 12 residues. Looked up from germline, CDR1 is SGHRS and CDR2 is YFSETQ.

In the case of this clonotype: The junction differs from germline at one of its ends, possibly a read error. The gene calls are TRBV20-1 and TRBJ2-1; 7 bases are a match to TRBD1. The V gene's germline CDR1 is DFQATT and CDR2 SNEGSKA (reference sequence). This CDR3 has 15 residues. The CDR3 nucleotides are TGCAGTGCTAGAGCCGTAAACAGGGGTTCCTATGAGCCGTTCTTC. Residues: CSARAVNRGSYEPFF.

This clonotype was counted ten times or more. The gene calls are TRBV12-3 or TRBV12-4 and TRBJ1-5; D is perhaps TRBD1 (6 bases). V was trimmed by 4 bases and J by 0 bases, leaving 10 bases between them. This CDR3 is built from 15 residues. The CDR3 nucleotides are TGTGCCAGCAGTTGGACAGCTAATAGCAATCAGCCCCAGCATTTT. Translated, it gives CASSWTANSNQPQHF.

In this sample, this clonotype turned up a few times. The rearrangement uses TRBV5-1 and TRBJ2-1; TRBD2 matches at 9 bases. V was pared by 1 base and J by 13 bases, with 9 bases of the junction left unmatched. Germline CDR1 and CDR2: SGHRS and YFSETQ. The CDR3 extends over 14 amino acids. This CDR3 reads CASSLIGGGAAQFF. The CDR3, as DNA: TGCGCCAGCAGCTTGATCGGCGGGGGGGCGGCCCAGTTCTTC.

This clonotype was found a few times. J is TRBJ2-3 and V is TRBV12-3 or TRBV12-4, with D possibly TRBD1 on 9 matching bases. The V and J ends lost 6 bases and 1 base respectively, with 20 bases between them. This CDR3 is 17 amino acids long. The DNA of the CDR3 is TGTGCCAGCAGAATTAGCGGGACAGGGTTGGGCACAGATACGCAGTATTTT. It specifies CASRISGTGLGTDTQYF.